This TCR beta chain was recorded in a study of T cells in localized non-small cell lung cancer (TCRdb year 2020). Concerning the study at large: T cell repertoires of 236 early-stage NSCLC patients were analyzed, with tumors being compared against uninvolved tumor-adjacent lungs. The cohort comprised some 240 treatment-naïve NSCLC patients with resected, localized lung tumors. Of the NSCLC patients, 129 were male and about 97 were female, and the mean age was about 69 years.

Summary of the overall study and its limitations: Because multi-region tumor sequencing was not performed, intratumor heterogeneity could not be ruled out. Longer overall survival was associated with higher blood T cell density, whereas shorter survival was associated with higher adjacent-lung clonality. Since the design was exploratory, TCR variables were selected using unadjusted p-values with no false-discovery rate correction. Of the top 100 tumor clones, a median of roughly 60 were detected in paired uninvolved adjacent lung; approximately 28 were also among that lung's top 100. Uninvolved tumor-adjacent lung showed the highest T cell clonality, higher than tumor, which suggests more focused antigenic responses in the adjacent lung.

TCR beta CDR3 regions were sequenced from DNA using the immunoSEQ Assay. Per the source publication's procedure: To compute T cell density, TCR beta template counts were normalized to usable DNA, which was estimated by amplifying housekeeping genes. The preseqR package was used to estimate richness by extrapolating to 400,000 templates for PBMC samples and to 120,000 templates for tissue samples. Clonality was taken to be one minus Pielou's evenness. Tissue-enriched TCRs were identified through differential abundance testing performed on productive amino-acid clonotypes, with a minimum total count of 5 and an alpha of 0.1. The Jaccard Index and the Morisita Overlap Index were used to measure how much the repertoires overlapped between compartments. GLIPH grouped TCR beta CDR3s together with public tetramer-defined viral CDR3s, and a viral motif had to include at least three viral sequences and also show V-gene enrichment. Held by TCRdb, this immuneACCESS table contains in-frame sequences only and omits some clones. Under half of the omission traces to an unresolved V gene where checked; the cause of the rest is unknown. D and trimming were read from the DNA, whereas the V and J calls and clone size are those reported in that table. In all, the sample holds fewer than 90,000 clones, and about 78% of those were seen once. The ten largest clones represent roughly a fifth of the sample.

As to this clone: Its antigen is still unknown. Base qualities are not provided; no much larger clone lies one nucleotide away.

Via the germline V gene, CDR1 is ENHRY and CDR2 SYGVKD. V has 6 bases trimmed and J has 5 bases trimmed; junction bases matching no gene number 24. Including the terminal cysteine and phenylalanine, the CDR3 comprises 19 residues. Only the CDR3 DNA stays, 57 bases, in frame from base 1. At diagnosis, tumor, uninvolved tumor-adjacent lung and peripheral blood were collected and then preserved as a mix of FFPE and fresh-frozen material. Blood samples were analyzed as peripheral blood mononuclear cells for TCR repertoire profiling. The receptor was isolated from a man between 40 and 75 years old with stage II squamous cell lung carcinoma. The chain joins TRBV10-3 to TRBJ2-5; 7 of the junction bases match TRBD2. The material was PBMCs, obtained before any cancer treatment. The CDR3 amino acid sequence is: CAIRANTSWGGPVWETQYF. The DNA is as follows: TGTGCCATCAGAGCCAATACTTCCTGGGGAGGGCCTGTCTGGGAGACCCAGTACTTC.